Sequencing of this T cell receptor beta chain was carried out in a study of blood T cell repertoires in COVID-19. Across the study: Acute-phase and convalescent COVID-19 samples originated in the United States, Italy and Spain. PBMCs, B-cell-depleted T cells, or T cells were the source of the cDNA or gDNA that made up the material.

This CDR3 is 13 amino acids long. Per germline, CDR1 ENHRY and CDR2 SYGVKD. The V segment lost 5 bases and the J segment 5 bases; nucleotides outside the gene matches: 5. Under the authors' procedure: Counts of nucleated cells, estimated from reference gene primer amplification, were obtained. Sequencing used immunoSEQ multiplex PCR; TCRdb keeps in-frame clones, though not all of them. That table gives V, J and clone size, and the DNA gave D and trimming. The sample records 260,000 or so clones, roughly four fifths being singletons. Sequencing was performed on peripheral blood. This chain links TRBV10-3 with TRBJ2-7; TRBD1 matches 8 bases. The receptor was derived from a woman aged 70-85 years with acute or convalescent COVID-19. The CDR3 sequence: CAISQQGADEQYF. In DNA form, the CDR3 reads TGTGCCATCAGTCAGCAGGGGGCCGACGAGCAGTACTTC.